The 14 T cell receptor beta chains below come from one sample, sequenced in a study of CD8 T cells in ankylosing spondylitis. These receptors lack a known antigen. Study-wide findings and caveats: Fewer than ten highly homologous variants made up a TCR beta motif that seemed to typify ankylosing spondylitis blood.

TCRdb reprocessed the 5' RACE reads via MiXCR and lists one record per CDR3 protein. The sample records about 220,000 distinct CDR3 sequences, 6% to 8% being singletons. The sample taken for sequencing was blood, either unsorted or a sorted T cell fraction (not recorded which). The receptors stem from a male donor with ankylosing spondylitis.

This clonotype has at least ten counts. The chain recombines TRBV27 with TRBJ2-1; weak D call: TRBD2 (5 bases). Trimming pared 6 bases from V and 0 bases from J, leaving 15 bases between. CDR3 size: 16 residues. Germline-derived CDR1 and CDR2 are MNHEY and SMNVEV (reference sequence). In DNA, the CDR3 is TGTGCCAGCAGCCCATCGGGATTGAGCTCCTACAATGAGCAGTTCTTC. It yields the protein CASSPSGLSSYNEQFF.

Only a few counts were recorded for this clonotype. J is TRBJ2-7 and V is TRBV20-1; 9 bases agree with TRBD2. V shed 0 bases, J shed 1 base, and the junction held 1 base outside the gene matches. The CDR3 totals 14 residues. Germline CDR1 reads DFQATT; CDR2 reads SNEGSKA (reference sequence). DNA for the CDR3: TGCAGTGCTAGAGATCTAGCGGGGTCCTACGAGCAGTACTTC. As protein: CSARDLAGSYEQYF.

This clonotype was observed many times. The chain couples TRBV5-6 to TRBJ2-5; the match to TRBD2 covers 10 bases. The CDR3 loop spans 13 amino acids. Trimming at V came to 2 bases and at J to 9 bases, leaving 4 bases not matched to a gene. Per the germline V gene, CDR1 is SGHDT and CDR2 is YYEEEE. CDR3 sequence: CASSFGSGGPQYF. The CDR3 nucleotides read TGTGCCAGCAGCTTTGGTAGCGGGGGGCCCCAGTACTTC.

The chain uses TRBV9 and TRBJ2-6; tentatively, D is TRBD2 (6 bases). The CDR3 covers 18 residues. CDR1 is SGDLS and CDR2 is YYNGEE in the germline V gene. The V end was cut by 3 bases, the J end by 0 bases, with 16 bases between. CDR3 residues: CASSGFGTSFSGANVLTF. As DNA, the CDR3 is TGTGCCAGCAGCGGATTCGGGACTTCCTTCTCTGGGGCCAACGTCCTGACTTTC.

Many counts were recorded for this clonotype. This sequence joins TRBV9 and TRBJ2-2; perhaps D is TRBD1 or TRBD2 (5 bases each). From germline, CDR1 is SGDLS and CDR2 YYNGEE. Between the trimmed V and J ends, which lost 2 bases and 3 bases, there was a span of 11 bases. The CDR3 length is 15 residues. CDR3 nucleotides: TGTGCCAGCAGCGTGGGGACCTTGGACACCGGGGAGCTGTTTTTT. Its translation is CASSVGTLDTGELFF.

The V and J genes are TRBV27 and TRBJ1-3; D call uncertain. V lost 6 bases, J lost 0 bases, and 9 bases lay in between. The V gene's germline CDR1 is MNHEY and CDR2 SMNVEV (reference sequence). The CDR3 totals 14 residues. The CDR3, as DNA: TGTGCCAGCAGCCCGAGCTTCTCTGGAAACACCATATATTTT. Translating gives CASSPSFSGNTIYF.

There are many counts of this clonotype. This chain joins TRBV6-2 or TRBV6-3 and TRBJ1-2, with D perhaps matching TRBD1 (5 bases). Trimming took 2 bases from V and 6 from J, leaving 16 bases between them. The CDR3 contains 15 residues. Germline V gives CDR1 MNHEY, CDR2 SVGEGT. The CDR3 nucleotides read TGTGCCAGCAGTTACGGGCTTGTGGCAGGGAATGGCTACACCTTC. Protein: CASSYGLVAGNGYTF.

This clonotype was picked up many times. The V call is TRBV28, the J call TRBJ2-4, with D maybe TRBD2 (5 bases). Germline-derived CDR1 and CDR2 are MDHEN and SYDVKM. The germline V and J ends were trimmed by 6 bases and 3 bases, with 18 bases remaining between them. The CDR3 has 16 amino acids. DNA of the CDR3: TGTGCCAGCAGCACTAGGTTAGGGAATGTCAAAAACATTCAGTACTTC. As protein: CASSTRLGNVKNIQYF.

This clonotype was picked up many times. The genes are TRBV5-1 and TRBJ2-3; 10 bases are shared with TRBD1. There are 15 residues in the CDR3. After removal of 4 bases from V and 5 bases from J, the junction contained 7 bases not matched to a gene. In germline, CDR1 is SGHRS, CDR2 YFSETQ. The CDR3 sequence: CASSVSTGGRDTQYF. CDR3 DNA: TGCGCCAGCAGCGTCTCGACAGGGGGCAGAGATACGCAGTATTTT.

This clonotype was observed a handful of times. The CDR3 region is CATSDPREVEQFF. In nucleotides, the CDR3 is TGTGCCACCAGTGATCCCCGGGAAGTTGAGCAGTTCTTC. The chain employs TRBV24-1 and TRBJ2-1; TRBD2 is a possible D gene (5 bases). The V and J ends lost 3 bases and 9 bases respectively, with 11 bases between them. Germline CDR1 reads KGHDR; CDR2 reads SFDVKD. The CDR3 sequence is 13 residues long.

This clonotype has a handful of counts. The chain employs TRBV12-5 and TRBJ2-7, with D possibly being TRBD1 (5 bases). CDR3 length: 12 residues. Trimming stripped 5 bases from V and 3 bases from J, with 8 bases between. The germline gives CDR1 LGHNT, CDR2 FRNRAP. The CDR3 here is CASGRDSYEQYF. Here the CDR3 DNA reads TGTGCTAGTGGTAGAGACAGCTACGAGCAGTACTTC.

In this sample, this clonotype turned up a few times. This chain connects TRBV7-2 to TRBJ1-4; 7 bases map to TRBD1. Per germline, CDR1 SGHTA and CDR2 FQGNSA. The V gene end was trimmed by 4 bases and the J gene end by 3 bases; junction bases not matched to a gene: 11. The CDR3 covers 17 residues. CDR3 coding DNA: TGTGCCAGCAGCTCCCGGGGAGGGGGCTTCGCTAATGAAAAACTGTTTTTT. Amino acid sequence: CASSSRGGGFANEKLFF. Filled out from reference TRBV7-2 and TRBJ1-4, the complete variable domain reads GAGVSQSPSNKVTEKGKDVELRCDPISGHTALYWYRQSLGQGLEFLIYFQGNSAPDKSGLPSDRFSAERTGGSVSTLTIQRTQQEDSAVYLCASSSRGGGFANEKLFFGSGTQLSVL.

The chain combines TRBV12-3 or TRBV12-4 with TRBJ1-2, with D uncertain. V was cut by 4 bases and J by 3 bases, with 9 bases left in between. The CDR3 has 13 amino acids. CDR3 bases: TGTGCCAGCAGTTCGATCGACCACTATGGCTACACCTTC. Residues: CASSSIDHYGYTF.

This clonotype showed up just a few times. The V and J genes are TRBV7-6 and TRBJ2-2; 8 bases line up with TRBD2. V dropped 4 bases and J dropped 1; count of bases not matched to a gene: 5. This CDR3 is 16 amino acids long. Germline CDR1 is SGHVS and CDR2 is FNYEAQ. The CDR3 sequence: CASSSISGENTGELFF. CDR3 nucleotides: TGTGCCAGCAGCTCCATTAGCGGGGAGAACACCGGGGAGCTGTTTTTT.